Following are 19 T cell receptor beta chains from one sample sequenced in a study of T cells after somatic rescue of genetic block. Clones were read by immunoSEQ multiplex PCR, and TCRdb kept only the in-frame ones, dropping some. Among roughly 55,000 clones listed, about 96% were seen once. The sample consisted of peripheral blood mononuclear cells (PBMCs). The receptors derive from a child less than two years old.

V and J are TRBV11-2 and TRBJ1-2; no reliable D call. Germline CDR1 is SGHAT and CDR2 is FQNNGV. The CDR3 is 15 amino acids. Between the trimmed V and J ends, which lost 1 base and 2 bases, there was a span of 11 bases. As DNA, the CDR3 is TGTGCCAGCAGCTTAGCTTGGCGGCACAACTATGGCTACACCTTC. It translates to CASSLAWRHNYGYTF.

Written as DNA, the CDR3 is TGTGCCAGCAGTTTATACGCAGGGGGGGACACCGGGGAGCTGTTTTTT. Translating it yields CASSLYAGGDTGELFF. The chain combines TRBV27 with TRBJ2-2, with D possibly being TRBD1 or TRBD2 (7 bases each). Trimming removed 1 base at V and 3 bases at J, with 12 bases between. The CDR3 length is 16 residues. Germline assignment: CDR1 MNHEY and CDR2 SMNVEV (reference sequence).

The rearrangement links TRBV9 to TRBJ1-1; D remains unclear. Germline V CDR1 and CDR2: SGDLS, YYNGEE. This CDR3 spans 12 amino acids. Trimming removed 4 bases at V and 2 bases at J, with 6 bases between. CDR3 amino acids: CASSLRNTEAFF. The CDR3 nucleotides read TGTGCCAGCAGCTTACGCAACACTGAAGCTTTCTTT.

With regard to this clone: At the DNA level, this CDR3 is encoded by other sequences in the same sample as well. The chain joins TRBV9 to TRBJ1-2; tentative D call: TRBD1 (5 bases). This CDR3 has 12 amino acids. Germline CDR1 and CDR2: SGDLS and YYNGEE. V was trimmed by 4 bases and J by 5 bases, leaving 9 bases between them. CDR3 amino acids: CASSPGGYGYTF. CDR3 DNA: TGTGCCAGCAGCCCTGGGGGGTATGGCTACACCTTC.

This chain connects TRBV7-9 to TRBJ1-4; 8 bases match TRBD1. The CDR3 has 16 residues. Germline loops: CDR1 SEHNR, CDR2 FQNEAQ (reference sequence). V was pared by 5 bases and J by 2 bases, with 7 bases of the junction left unmatched. The CDR3 sequence: CASSRGTGFTNEKLFF. CDR3 sequence (DNA): TGTGCCAGCAGCCGCGGGACAGGATTCACTAATGAAAAACTGTTTTTT.

The CDR3 region is CAWSHFRTSGRDNEQFF. The CDR3 DNA follows: TGTGCCTGGAGTCACTTCCGGACTAGCGGGAGGGACAATGAGCAGTTCTTC. The chain recombines TRBV30 with TRBJ2-1; TRBD2 agrees at 15 bases. The length of the CDR3 is 17 residues. The V and J ends lost 2 bases and 5 bases, in that order; junction bases with no gene match: 7. Looked up from germline, CDR1 is GTSNPN and CDR2 is SVGIG (reference sequence).

The CDR3 coding sequence is TGTGCCAGTACCCCGGGACCCCCGGAGACCCAGTACTTC. Its protein product is CASTPGPPETQYF. V usage is TRBV19 and J usage is TRBJ2-5; D could derive from TRBD1 or TRBD2 (5 bases each). Germline lookup yields CDR1 LNHDA and CDR2 SQIVND (reference sequence). The V and J ends lost 7 bases and 5 bases respectively, with 14 bases between them. CDR3 size: 13 residues.

The chain is built from TRBV5-4 and TRBJ2-3, with TRBD2 matching over 12 bases. Germline CDR1 SGHNT, CDR2 YYREEE (reference sequence). The V and J ends lost 3 bases and 5 bases, in that order; junction bases with no gene match: 1. The CDR3 sequence is 14 residues long. Written as DNA, the CDR3 is TGTGCCAGCAGCTCGGGACTAGCGGGAGATACGCAGTATTTT. It yields the protein CASSSGLAGDTQYF.

The chain is built from TRBV11-2 and TRBJ2-2, with D hard to call. V was clipped by 6 bases and J by 4 bases, with 3 bases between them. The CDR3 has 11 amino acids. Germline lookup yields CDR1 SGHAT and CDR2 FQNNGV. This CDR3 is CASRFTGELFF. In DNA form, the CDR3 reads TGTGCCAGCAGATTCACCGGGGAGCTGTTTTTT.

The chain couples TRBV9 to TRBJ2-1, with 10 bases fitting TRBD2. Per the germline V gene, CDR1 is SGDLS and CDR2 is YYNGEE. V dropped 1 base and J dropped 7; count of bases not matched to a gene: 2. CDR3 length: 14 amino acids. The CDR3 loop reads CASSVQGLANEQFF. Here the CDR3 DNA reads TGTGCCAGCAGCGTACAGGGACTAGCGAATGAGCAGTTCTTC.

This rearrangement joins TRBV5-6 to TRBJ2-1, with no clear D. Trimming took off 3 bases at V and 2 bases at J, with 0 bases between the two ends. CDR3 length: 11 residues. CDR1 is SGHDT and CDR2 is YYEEEE in the germline V gene. The CDR3 loop reads CASSSYNEQFF. The CDR3 DNA sequence: TGTGCCAGCAGCTCCTACAATGAGCAGTTCTTC.

This clone was found once. The chain employs TRBV5-1 and TRBJ2-5; D is possibly TRBD1 or TRBD2 (5 bases each). V was cut by 0 bases and J by 5 bases, with 20 bases left in between. The CDR3 is 17 residues long. Germline V gives CDR1 SGHRS, CDR2 YFSETQ. The CDR3 loop is CASSLDPGPSRRETQYF. CDR3 DNA: TGCGCCAGCAGCTTGGACCCGGGACCCTCCCGGAGGGAGACCCAGTACTTC.

The chain employs TRBV4-3 and TRBJ2-2; TRBD2 agrees at 11 bases. Trimming removed 0 bases from V and 8 bases from J; junction bases left unmatched: 8. Germline loops: CDR1 LGHNA, CDR2 YSLEER. The CDR3 is 17 residues long. CDR3 region: CASSQDVTSGVPGELFF. The CDR3 DNA reads as TGCGCCAGCAGCCAAGATGTGACTAGCGGGGTCCCAGGGGAGCTGTTTTTT.

J is TRBJ2-5 and V is TRBV5-5; TRBD1 matches 8 bases. The V gene end was trimmed by 4 bases and the J gene end by 5 bases; junction bases not matched to a gene: 7. The CDR3 extends over 14 amino acids. Germline V gives CDR1 SGHKS, CDR2 YYEKEE (reference sequence). This CDR3 is CASSLRGREETQYF. The CDR3 DNA sequence: TGTGCCAGCAGCCTCAGGGGGCGCGAGGAGACCCAGTACTTC.

The chain is built from TRBV10-3 and TRBJ2-3; D is possibly TRBD2 (7 bases). Germline V gene sequence: CDR1 ENHRY, CDR2 SYGVKD. This CDR3 is built from 16 residues. Trimming took 2 bases from V and 2 from J, leaving 14 bases between them. CDR3 protein: CAISEGRGAPTDTQYF. The CDR3 DNA sequence: TGTGCCATCAGTGAGGGGAGGGGGGCACCCACAGATACGCAGTATTTT.

This chain uses TRBV4-3 with TRBJ2-3; 8 bases line up with TRBD1. Germline trimming cut 4 bases from V and 2 bases from J; bases unmatched to any gene: 11. The CDR3 runs to 17 residues. Germline CDR1 LGHNA, CDR2 YSLEER. The CDR3 DNA reads TGCGCCAGCAGCCTCATGGACAGGGTGGGACCCACAGATACGCAGTATTTT. It yields the protein CASSLMDRVGPTDTQYF.

As DNA, the CDR3 is TGTGCCAGCAGTGAGGGGACTTCACCTAACACCGGGGAGCTGTTTTTT. It yields the protein CASSEGTSPNTGELFF. The chain is built from TRBV6-1 and TRBJ2-2, with a weak D call TRBD2 (6 bases). V gave up 3 bases and J gave up 2 bases, with 13 bases separating them. Looked up from germline, CDR1 is MNHNS and CDR2 is SASEGT. This CDR3 spans 16 amino acids.

This chain uses TRBV6-1 with TRBJ2-3; D gene uncertain. The V end was cut by 1 base, the J end by 3 bases, with 14 bases between. Germline V CDR1 and CDR2: MNHNS, SASEGT. This CDR3 region has 16 residues. CDR3 sequence reads: CASSEGVIRQTDTQYF. CDR3 in DNA: TGTGCCAGCAGTGAAGGTGTCATACGGCAAACAGATACGCAGTATTTT.

The rearrangement links TRBV7-3 to TRBJ2-6; D is unresolved. The CDR3 extends over 15 amino acids. Trimming left V 5 bases short and J 2 bases short, with 10 bases between. CDR1 and CDR2 from the germline V gene are SGHTA and FQGTGA. CDR3 nucleotides: TGTGCCAGCAGCCCCGGCCCTCCTGGGGCCAACGTCCTGACTTTC. Protein product: CASSPGPPGANVLTF.